These 28 T cell receptor beta chains were sequenced from one sample in a study of beta chain features in type 1 diabetes. The authors reverse transcribed all of the isolated RNA, so sequencing captured expressed TCRB transcripts. Measured with immunoSEQ multiplex PCR; TCRdb has only the in-frame clones, and not every one. Among more than 250,000 clones listed, approximately 24% were seen once. Their specific antigens are unknown. General study findings and limits: People with Type 1 diabetes carried modestly yet significantly shorter TCRB CDR3s in all four CD4+ subsets.

Sequences were obtained from naive CD4+ T cells from blood. The receptor set was obtained from a woman aged 25-40 years with type 1 diabetes.

This chain links TRBV15 with TRBJ2-1, with 13 bases aligning to TRBD2. The V and J ends lost 5 bases and 8 bases, in that order; junction bases with no gene match: 9. The CDR3 is 16 amino acids. Germline V gives CDR1 LNHNV, CDR2 YYDKDF (reference sequence). As DNA, the CDR3 is TGTGCCACCAGCTACCCGGGACTAGCGGGAATCCATGAGCAGTTCTTC. Translated: CATSYPGLAGIHEQFF.

A few counts support this clone. The chain carries TRBV5-6 and TRBJ2-3; weak D call: TRBD2 (5 bases). CDR3 length: 14 amino acids. In germline, CDR1 is SGHDT, CDR2 YYEEEE. Trimming shortened V by 5 bases and J by 9 bases, and 19 bases separated the two germline ends. Written as DNA, the CDR3 is TGTGCCAGCAGTCCCCCGAGAGGGATCGGCACGCAGTATTTT. Translated: CASSPPRGIGTQYF.

With respect to this clone: The same CDR3 arises from other DNA sequences in this sample as well. CDR3 in amino acids: CASSLDSSTDTQYF. The DNA of the CDR3 is TGCGCCAGCAGCTTAGACAGCAGCACAGATACGCAGTATTTT. This chain joins TRBV5-1 and TRBJ2-3; TRBD1 might be the D (5 bases). Looked up from germline, CDR1 is SGHRS and CDR2 is YFSETQ. The CDR3 runs 14 residues. V dropped 2 bases and J dropped 0 bases, with 7 bases sitting between them.

This clone was detected a few times. The chain couples TRBV4-1 to TRBJ1-2; tentatively, D is TRBD1 (6 bases). CDR3 length: 18 residues. The V end lost 3 bases, the J end lost 2 bases, and 22 bases lay between the germline ends. Germline lookup yields CDR1 MGHRA and CDR2 YSYEKL. CDR3 region: CASSHPDRPTFLNYGYTF. For the CDR3, the DNA is TGCGCCAGCAGCCATCCCGACAGGCCGACGTTCCTCAACTATGGCTACACCTTC.

This clone was detected a few times. This chain's CDR3 is CASSRLVMGPNEQFF. CDR3 DNA: TGTGCCAGCAGCCGTCTAGTAATGGGGCCGAATGAGCAGTTCTTC. The chain links TRBV7-9 to TRBJ2-1; possible D gene TRBD1, 5 bases. The length of the CDR3 is 15 residues. The germline CDR1 and CDR2 sequences are SEHNR and FQNEAQ (reference sequence). V was cut by 5 bases and J by 7 bases, with 18 bases left in between.

This clone was recorded a few times. This chain links TRBV6-6 with TRBJ1-5; TRBD1 matches at 10 bases. The CDR3 is 15 amino acids. Germline CDR1 reads MNHNY; CDR2 reads SVGAGI (reference sequence). With 2 bases clipped from V and 6 bases from J, the junction kept 4 bases outside the gene matches. CDR3 in amino acids: CASSYDRGQGQPQHF. In nucleotides, the CDR3 is TGTGCCAGCAGTTACGACAGGGGGCAGGGTCAGCCCCAGCATTTT.

CDR3 region: CASSLVRGNGREQYF. The CDR3 region has the DNA TGTGCCAGCAGCTTAGTAAGGGGCAATGGGCGCGAGCAGTACTTC. This chain uses TRBV11-2 with TRBJ2-7, with TRBD1 as a possible D gene (5 bases). V lost 1 base, J lost 6 bases, and 16 bases lay in between. The CDR3 runs to 15 residues. Germline V gives CDR1 SGHAT, CDR2 FQNNGV.

CDR3 DNA sequence: TGCGCCAGCATTTCCCCTTACGAGCAGTACTTC. The encoded protein is CASISPYEQYF. The chain combines TRBV23-1 with TRBJ2-7, with D hard to call. TRBV23-1 is an open reading frame whose function is uncertain. The V and J ends lost 7 bases and 4 bases respectively, with 8 bases between them. The CDR3 runs 11 residues.

The chain combines TRBV29-1 with TRBJ1-1; a possible D gene is TRBD1 (6 bases). The germline V gene has CDR1 SQVTM and CDR2 ANQGSEA. The V end was cut by 6 bases, the J end by 11 bases, with 22 bases between. This CDR3 is built from 13 residues. The CDR3 is CSVETGPRRPAFF. The CDR3 DNA is TGCAGCGTAGAAACAGGGCCCCGCCGCCCGGCTTTCTTT.

This clone came up a few times. The gene calls are TRBV2 and TRBJ1-5; D perhaps matches TRBD1 (6 bases). The CDR3 is made up of 15 amino acids. The V end lost 5 bases, the J end lost 4 bases, and 15 bases lay between the germline ends. Germline-derived CDR1 and CDR2 are SNHLY and FYNNEI. CDR3 sequence reads: CASSHWTEGNQPQHF. The CDR3 DNA sequence: TGTGCCAGCAGTCACTGGACAGAGGGTAATCAGCCCCAGCATTTT.

The chain has TRBV4-1 and TRBJ2-7; 7 bases fit TRBD2. The CDR3 consists of 17 residues. V was clipped by 0 bases and J by 2 bases; unmatched bases: 10. Germline-derived CDR1 and CDR2 are MGHRA and YSYEKL. This CDR3 is CASSQDRRTSKTYEQYF. As DNA, the CDR3 is TGCGCCAGCAGCCAAGATCGGAGGACTAGTAAGACCTACGAGCAGTACTTC.

The CDR3 spells CASSEFGSGAFF. CDR3 nucleotide sequence: TGTGCCAGCAGCGAATTTGGGTCAGGAGCTTTCTTT. This chain links TRBV9 with TRBJ1-1; D gene uncertain. The ends were cut back, 3 bases at V and 10 bases at J, with 13 bases in the middle. Germline values: CDR1 SGDLS, CDR2 YYNGEE. The CDR3 runs to 12 residues. Drawing the rest from reference TRBV9 and TRBJ1-1, the complete variable domain is DSGVTQTPKHLITATGQRVTLRCSPRSGDLSVYWYQQSLDQGLQFLIQYYNGEERAKGNILERFSAQQFPDLHSELNLSSLELGDSALYFCASSEFGSGAFFGQGTRLTVV.

In DNA form, the CDR3 reads TGTGCCACCAGCAGAGATGAGGCGGGCAGGATTCAGTACTTC. Protein sequence: CATSRDEAGRIQYF. V usage is TRBV15 and J usage is TRBJ2-4; possible D gene TRBD2, 5 bases. The length of the CDR3 is 14 residues. V lost 0 bases and J lost 10, with 13 bases in between. The germline CDR1 and CDR2 sequences are LNHNV and YYDKDF (reference sequence).

This clone appeared a few times. The chain has TRBV28 and TRBJ2-5, with D perhaps matching TRBD2 (6 bases). CDR1 and CDR2 from the germline V gene are MDHEN and SYDVKM. The CDR3 contains 12 residues. The V end lost 4 bases, the J end lost 3 bases, and 6 bases lay between the germline ends. DNA of the CDR3: TGTGCCAGCAGTTGGGGGGAAGAGACCCAGTACTTC. It codes for CASSWGEETQYF.

This clone appeared a few times. The same CDR3 can be traced to other DNA sequences in this sample. V is TRBV30 and J is TRBJ2-5, with 7 positions matching TRBD1. Per the germline V gene, CDR1 is GTSNPN and CDR2 is SVGIG (reference sequence). This CDR3 has 12 amino acids. The ends lost 0 bases at V and 5 bases at J; junction bases unmatched: 0. CDR3 amino acids: CAWSVQGETQYF. In DNA form, the CDR3 reads TGTGCCTGGAGTGTACAGGGGGAGACCCAGTACTTC.

This clone was observed a handful of times. The J gene is TRBJ2-7, the V gene TRBV11-2; 8 bases agree with TRBD1. Germline CDR1 is SGHAT and CDR2 is FQNNGV. The CDR3 extends over 15 amino acids. The trim removed 3 bases at V and 0 bases at J, leaving 4 bases unmatched. The CDR3 DNA follows: TGTGCCAGCAGCTTGGGGACAGGTCTCTCCTACGAGCAGTACTTC. It encodes CASSLGTGLSYEQYF.

The J gene is TRBJ2-7, the V gene TRBV4-1, with 14 bases lining up with TRBD2. CDR3 length equals 15 residues. After removal of 3 bases from V and 7 bases from J, the junction contained 5 bases not matched to a gene. The germline gives CDR1 MGHRA, CDR2 YSYEKL. The CDR3 DNA is TGCGCCAGCAGCCAGACTAGCGGGAGGGCGAAAGAGCAGTACTTC. Its protein is CASSQTSGRAKEQYF.

This clone was recorded a few times. It is unclear where the CDR3 begins or ends on the DNA, so no DNA is shown, and the CDR3 is as TCRdb lists it. The rearrangement uses TRBV28 and TRBJ2-1; TRBD2 is taken as the D call from the table, unchecked against the DNA. The length of the CDR3 is 16 amino acids, counting both ends. Germline values: CDR1 MDHEN, CDR2 SYDVKM. CDR3 in amino acids: CASSSSRASSYNEQFF.

This clone has just a few counts. Other DNA sequences in the same sample also yield this CDR3. The rearrangement uses TRBV5-4 and TRBJ1-1; 8 bases line up with TRBD1. This CDR3 contains 13 residues. Trimming took 2 bases from V and 6 from J; bases not matched to a gene: 3. Germline V lookup: CDR1 SGHNT, CDR2 YYREEE (reference sequence). CDR3 DNA sequence: TGTGCCAGCAGCTTCGCAGGGGGCGCTGAAGCTTTCTTT. Translated, it gives CASSFAGGAEAFF.

The V and J genes are TRBV30 and TRBJ1-2; possibly TRBD1 for D (6 bases). Per germline, CDR1 GTSNPN and CDR2 SVGIG (reference sequence). Trimming removed 6 bases from V and 7 bases from J, with 15 bases in between. The CDR3 is made up of 12 amino acids. In DNA form, the CDR3 reads TGTGCCTGCTCGGGGGGGCAGGGTGGCTACACCTTC. It translates to CACSGGQGGYTF.

The chain links TRBV11-2 to TRBJ2-5; the D is unclear. CDR1 and CDR2 (germline): SGHAT, FQNNGV. The CDR3 has 12 residues. Between the trimmed V and J ends, which lost 2 bases and 4 bases, there was a span of 5 bases. In nucleotides, the CDR3 is TGTGCCAGCAGCTTAATGGCAGAGACCCAGTACTTC. Translating gives CASSLMAETQYF.

The rearrangement links TRBV30 to TRBJ2-5; maybe TRBD1 (6 bases). This CDR3 has 14 amino acids. Trimming shortened V by 0 bases and J by 5 bases, and 13 bases separated the two germline ends. The germline CDR1 and CDR2 sequences are GTSNPN and SVGIG (reference sequence). The CDR3 DNA follows: TGTGCCTGGAGTGTAAGGGGGATTTGGGAGACCCAGTACTTC. It codes for CAWSVRGIWETQYF.

The chain couples TRBV7-9 to TRBJ2-5; 10 bases are a match to TRBD2. Losses at the gene ends were 4 bases for V and 5 bases for J; bases not matched to a gene: 1. The germline V gene encodes CDR1 SEHNR and CDR2 FQNEAQ (reference sequence). This CDR3 spans 13 amino acids. Here the CDR3 reads CASSSSGSETQYF. The CDR3, as DNA: TGTGCCAGCAGCTCTAGCGGGAGCGAGACCCAGTACTTC.

This clone was detected only a few times. The gene calls are TRBV11-3 and TRBJ2-1; D unresolved. The CDR3 length is 12 residues. CDR1 and CDR2 (germline): SGHNT, YENEEA. Trimming shortened V by 4 bases and J by 8 bases, and 9 bases separated the two germline ends. The CDR3 protein is CASSSLMDEQFF. The CDR3 coding sequence is TGTGCCAGCAGCTCCCTAATGGATGAGCAGTTCTTC.

The chain recombines TRBV29-1 with TRBJ2-1; tentative D call: TRBD2 (5 bases). This CDR3 has 13 amino acids. Trimming removed 7 bases at V and 0 bases at J, with 10 bases between. Per germline, CDR1 SQVTM and CDR2 ANQGSEA. The CDR3 is CSAGLHSYNEQFF. For the CDR3, the DNA is TGCAGCGCTGGACTTCACTCCTACAATGAGCAGTTCTTC.

This rearrangement joins TRBV6-6 to TRBJ2-5; 9 bases are shared with TRBD1. V lost 5 bases and J lost 5; bases outside the gene matches: 6. This CDR3 region has 14 residues. Looked up from germline, CDR1 is MNHNY and CDR2 is SVGAGI (reference sequence). In nucleotides, the CDR3 is TGTGCCAGCAGTGCGGGACAGGGTATTGAGACCCAGTACTTC. Amino acids: CASSAGQGIETQYF.

The V call is TRBV7-3, the J call TRBJ2-3; 7 bases are a match to TRBD2. This CDR3 contains 22 residues. V was clipped by 3 bases and J by 5 bases; unmatched bases: 29. CDR1 and CDR2 from the germline V gene are SGHTA and FQGTGA. DNA for the CDR3: TGTGCCAGCAGCTTTTTCCCTCGGACTAGTCCCCCGACGAATCAAGGGGTAGATACGCAGTATTTT. This codes for CASSFFPRTSPPTNQGVDTQYF. The entire variable domain, with the rest obtained from reference TRBV7-3 and TRBJ2-3, is as follows: GAGVSQTPSNKVTEKGKYVELRCDPISGHTALYWYRQSLGQGPEFLIYFQGTGAADDSGLPNDRFFAVRPEGSVSTLKIQRTERGDSAVYLCASSFFPRTSPPTNQGVDTQYFGPGTRLTVL.

The rearrangement joins TRBV30 to TRBJ2-3, with 10 bases matching TRBD2. CDR1 is GTSNPN and CDR2 is SVGIG in the germline V gene (reference sequence). V shed 0 bases and J 8 bases; nucleotides not matched to a gene: 5. The CDR3 sequence is 14 residues long. The CDR3 region has the DNA TGTGCCTGGAGTGTAACGGCTAGCGGGAGTACGCAGTATTTT. It encodes CAWSVTASGSTQYF.